This T cell receptor beta chain was identified during a study of radiotherapy plus CTLA-4 blockade in lung cancer. From germline, CDR1 is MGHRA and CDR2 YSYEKL. Trimming at V came to 4 bases and at J to 6 bases, leaving 8 bases not matched to a gene. This CDR3 comprises 15 residues. Profiled with immunoSEQ multiplex PCR; TCRdb holds only in-frame clones, not every one. The profile covers 30,000 to 40,000 clones, with approximately 66% appearing a single time and 4% taken by the ten largest. Remarks on this clone: Antigen unknown.

Study observations and caveats: There was expansion of tumor-derived TCR clones in blood after radiotherapy plus ipilimumab. Increased serum interferon-beta after radiation also reportedly predicted response strongly.

Enrolled patients, whose metastatic non-small-cell lung cancer was chemo-refractory, received focal radiation plus CTLA-4 blockade with ipilimumab. The source material was peripheral blood, sampled from a patient treated with radiotherapy plus ipilimumab. This receptor was taken from a human donor with non-small cell lung cancer who had stable disease on radiotherapy plus ipilimumab. The chain couples TRBV4-1 to TRBJ2-7; 11 nucleotides agree with TRBD1. The CDR3 region is CASSRTGGGESEQYF. In nucleotides, the CDR3 is TGCGCCAGCAGCCGGACAGGGGGCGGAGAATCCGAGCAGTACTTC.